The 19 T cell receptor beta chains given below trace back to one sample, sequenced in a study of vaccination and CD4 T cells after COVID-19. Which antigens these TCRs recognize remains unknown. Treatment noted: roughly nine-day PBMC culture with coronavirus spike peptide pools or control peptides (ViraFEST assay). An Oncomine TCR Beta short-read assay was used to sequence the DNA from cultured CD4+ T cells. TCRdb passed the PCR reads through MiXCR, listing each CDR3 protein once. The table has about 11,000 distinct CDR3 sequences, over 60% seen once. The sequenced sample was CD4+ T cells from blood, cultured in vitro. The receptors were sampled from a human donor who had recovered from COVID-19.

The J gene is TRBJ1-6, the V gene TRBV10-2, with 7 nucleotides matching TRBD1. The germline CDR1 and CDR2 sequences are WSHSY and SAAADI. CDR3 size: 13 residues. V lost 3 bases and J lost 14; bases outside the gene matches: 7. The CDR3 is CASSEPTGDTLHF. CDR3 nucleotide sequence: TGCGCCAGCAGTGAACCCACAGGGGACACCCTCCACTTT.

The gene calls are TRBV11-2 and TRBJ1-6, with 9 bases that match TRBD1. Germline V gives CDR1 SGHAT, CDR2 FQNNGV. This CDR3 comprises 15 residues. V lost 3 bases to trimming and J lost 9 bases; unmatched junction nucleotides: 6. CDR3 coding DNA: TGTGCCAGCAGCTTTAGGGGACAGGGTGGTTCACCCCTCCACTTT. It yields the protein CASSFRGQGGSPLHF.

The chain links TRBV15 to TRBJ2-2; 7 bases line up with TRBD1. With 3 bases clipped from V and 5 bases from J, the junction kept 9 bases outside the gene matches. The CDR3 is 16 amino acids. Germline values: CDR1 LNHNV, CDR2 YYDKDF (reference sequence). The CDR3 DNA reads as TGTGCCACCAGCAGGGCCGGGACAGAGTATACCGGGGAGCTGTTTTTT. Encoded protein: CATSRAGTEYTGELFF.

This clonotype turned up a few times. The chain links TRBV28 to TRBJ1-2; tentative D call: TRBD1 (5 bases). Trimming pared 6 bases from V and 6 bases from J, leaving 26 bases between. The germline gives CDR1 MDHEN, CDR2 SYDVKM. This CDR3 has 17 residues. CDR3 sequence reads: CASSRMGVGLRLNGYTF. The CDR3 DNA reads TGTGCCAGCAGCCGCATGGGGGTAGGGTTAAGATTAAATGGCTACACCTTC.

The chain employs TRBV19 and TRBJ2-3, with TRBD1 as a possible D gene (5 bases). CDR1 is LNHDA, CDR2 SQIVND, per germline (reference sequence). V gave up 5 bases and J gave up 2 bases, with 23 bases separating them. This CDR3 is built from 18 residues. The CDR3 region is CASSPDLRIGVVTDTQYF. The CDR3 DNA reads TGTGCCAGTAGTCCCGACTTAAGGATAGGGGTGGTCACAGATACGCAGTATTTT.

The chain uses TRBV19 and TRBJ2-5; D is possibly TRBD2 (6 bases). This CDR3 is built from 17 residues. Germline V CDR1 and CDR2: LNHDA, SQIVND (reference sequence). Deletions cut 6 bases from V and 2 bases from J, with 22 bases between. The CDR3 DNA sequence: TGTGCCAGTAGCCCACTGAGAGGGACTCCCACACAAGAGACCCAGTACTTC. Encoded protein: CASSPLRGTPTQETQYF.

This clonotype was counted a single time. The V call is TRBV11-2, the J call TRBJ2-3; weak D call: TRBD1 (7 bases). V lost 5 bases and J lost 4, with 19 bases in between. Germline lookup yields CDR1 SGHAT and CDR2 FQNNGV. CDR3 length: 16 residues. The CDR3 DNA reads TGTGCCAGCAGCACTCAGGGGGGAGTTTATGCAGATACGCAGTATTTT. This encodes CASSTQGGVYADTQYF. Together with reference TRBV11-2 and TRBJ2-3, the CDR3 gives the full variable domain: EAGVAQSPRYKIIEKRQSVAFWCNPISGHATLYWYQQILGQGPKLLIQFQNNGVVDDSQLPKDRFSAERLKGVDSTLKIQPAKLEDSAVYLCASSTQGGVYADTQYFGPGTRLTVL.

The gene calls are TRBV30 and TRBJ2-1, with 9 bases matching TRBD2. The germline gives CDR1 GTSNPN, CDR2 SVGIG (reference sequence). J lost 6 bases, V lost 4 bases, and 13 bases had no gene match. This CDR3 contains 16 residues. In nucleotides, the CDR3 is TGTGCCTGGACCGTACGGATAGCGGGAGAGAGCAATGAGCAGTTCTTC. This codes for CAWTVRIAGESNEQFF.

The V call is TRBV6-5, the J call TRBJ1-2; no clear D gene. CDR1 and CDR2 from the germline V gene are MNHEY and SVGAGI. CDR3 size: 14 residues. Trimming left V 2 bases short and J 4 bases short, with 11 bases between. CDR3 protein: CASSYHGRSYGYTF. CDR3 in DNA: TGTGCCAGCAGTTACCACGGCAGGAGCTATGGCTACACCTTC.

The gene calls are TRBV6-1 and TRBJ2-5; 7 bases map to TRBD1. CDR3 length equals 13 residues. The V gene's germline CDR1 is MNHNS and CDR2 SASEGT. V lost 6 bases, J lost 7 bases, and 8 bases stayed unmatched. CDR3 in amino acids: CASSQGGLGTQYF. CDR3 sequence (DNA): TGTGCCAGCAGCCAAGGGGGCTTGGGGACCCAGTACTTC.

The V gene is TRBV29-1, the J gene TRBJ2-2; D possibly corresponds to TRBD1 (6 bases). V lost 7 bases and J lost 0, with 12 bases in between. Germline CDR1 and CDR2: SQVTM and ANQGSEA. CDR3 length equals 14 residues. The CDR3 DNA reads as TGCAGCGCGACAGGCCAGTCGAACACCGGGGAGCTGTTTTTT. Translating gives CSATGQSNTGELFF.

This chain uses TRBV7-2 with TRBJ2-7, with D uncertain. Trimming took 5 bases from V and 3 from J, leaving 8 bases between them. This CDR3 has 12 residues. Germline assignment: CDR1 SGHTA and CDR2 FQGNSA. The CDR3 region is CASSQDHYEQYF. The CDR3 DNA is TGTGCCAGCAGCCAAGATCACTACGAGCAGTACTTC.

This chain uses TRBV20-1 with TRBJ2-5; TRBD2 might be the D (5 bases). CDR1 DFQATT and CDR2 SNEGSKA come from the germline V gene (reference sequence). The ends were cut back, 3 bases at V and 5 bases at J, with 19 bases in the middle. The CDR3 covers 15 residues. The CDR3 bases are TGCAGTGCTAGTGCTCGCGGGTGGTACGTGGAGACCCAGTACTTC. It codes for CSASARGWYVETQYF.

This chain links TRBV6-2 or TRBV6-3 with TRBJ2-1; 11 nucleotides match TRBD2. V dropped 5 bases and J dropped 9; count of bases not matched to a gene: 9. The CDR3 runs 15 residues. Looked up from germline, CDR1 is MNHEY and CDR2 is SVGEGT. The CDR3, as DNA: TGTGCCAGCAGTCAACCGGGACTAGCGGCTGGTGAGCAGTTCTTC. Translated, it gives CASSQPGLAAGEQFF.

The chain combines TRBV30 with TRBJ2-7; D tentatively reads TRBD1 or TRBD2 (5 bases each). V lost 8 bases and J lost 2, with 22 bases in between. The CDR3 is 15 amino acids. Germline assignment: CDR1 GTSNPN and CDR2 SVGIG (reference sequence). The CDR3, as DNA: TGTGCCAGAGGAGAGTGGGGGTCGGTTACCTACGAGCAGTACTTC. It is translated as CARGEWGSVTYEQYF.

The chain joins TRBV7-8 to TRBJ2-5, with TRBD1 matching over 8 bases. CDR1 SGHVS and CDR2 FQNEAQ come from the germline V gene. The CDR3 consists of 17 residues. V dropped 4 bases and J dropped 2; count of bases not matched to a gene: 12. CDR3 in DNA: TGTGCCAGCAGCTCCGGCGAGCCCCGGGACAGGCAAGAGACCCAGTACTTC. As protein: CASSSGEPRDRQETQYF.

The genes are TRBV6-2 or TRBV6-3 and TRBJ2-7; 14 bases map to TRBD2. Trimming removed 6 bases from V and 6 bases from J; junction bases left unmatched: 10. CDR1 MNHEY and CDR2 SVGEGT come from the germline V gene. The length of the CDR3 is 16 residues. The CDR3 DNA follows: TGTGCCAGCAGGTCCGGGACTAGCGGGAGTCTGGCCGAGCAGTACTTC. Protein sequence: CASRSGTSGSLAEQYF.

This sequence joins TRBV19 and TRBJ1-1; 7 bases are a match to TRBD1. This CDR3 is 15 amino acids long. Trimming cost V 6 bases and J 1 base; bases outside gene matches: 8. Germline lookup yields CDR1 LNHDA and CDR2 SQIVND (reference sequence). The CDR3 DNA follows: TGTGCCAGTAGGCTCAGGGGGGGTGGGAACACTGAAGCTTTCTTT. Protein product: CASRLRGGGNTEAFF. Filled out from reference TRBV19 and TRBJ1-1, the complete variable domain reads DGGITQSPKYLFRKEGQNVTLSCEQNLNHDAMYWYRQDPGQGLRLIYYSQIVNDFQKGDIAEGYSVSREKKESFPLTVTSAQKNPTAFYLCASRLRGGGNTEAFFGQGTRLTVV.

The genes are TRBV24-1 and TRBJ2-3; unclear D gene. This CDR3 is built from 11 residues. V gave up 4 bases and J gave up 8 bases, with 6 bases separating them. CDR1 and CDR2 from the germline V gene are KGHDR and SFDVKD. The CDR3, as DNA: TGTGCCACCAGTGACGACGGTACGCAGTATTTT. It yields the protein CATSDDGTQYF.